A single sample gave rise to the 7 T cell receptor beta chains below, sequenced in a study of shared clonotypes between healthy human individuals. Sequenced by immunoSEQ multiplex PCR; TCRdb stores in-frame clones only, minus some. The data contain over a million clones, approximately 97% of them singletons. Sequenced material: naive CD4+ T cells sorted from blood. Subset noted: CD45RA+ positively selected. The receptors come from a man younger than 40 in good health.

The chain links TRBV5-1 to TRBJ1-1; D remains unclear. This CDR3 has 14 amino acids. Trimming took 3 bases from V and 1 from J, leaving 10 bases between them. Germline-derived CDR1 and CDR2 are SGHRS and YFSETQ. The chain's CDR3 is CASSSSPPNTEAFF. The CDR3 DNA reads TGCGCCAGCAGCTCCTCCCCACCGAACACTGAAGCTTTCTTT.

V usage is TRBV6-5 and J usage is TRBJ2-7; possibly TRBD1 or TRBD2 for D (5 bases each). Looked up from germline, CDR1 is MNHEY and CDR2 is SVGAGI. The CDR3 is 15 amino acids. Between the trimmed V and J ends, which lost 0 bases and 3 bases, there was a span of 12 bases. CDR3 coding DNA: TGTGCCAGCAGTTACTCGAGAGGGGTGGGCTACGAGCAGTACTTC. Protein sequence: CASSYSRGVGYEQYF.

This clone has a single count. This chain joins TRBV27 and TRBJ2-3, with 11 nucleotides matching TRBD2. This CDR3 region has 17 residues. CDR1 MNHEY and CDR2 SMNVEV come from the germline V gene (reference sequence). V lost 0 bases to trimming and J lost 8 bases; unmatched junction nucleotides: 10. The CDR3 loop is CASSLSRLAGPKGTQYF. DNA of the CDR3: TGTGCCAGCAGTTTATCTAGACTAGCGGGGCCTAAAGGTACGCAGTATTTT.

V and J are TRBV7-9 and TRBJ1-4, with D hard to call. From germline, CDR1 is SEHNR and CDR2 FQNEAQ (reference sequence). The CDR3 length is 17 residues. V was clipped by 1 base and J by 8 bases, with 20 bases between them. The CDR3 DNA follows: TGTGCCAGCAGCTTAGGGTTGGGTTTGGGCCGCCACGAAAAACTGTTTTTT. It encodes CASSLGLGLGRHEKLFF. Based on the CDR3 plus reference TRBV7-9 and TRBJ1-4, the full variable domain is DTGVSQNPRHKITKRGQNVTFRCDPISEHNRLYWYRQTLGQGPEFLTYFQNEAQLEKSRLLSDRFSAERPKGSFSTLEIQRTEQGDSAMYLCASSLGLGLGRHEKLFFGSGTQLSVL.

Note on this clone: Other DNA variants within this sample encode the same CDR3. The DNA for the CDR3 is TGCGCCAGCAGCTTCCGGGAATCCTACGAGCAGTACTTC. Its translation is CASSFRESYEQYF. This sequence joins TRBV5-1 and TRBJ2-7, with D maybe TRBD2 (5 bases). Germline-derived CDR1 and CDR2 are SGHRS and YFSETQ. This CDR3 is built from 13 residues. V gave up 2 bases and J gave up 1 base, with 7 bases separating them.

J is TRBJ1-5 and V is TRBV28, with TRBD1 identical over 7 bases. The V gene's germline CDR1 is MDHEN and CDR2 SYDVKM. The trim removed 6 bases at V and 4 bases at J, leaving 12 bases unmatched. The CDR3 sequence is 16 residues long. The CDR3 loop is CASSLAGATGNQPQHF. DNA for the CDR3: TGTGCCAGCAGCCTCGCTGGAGCGACAGGGAATCAGCCCCAGCATTTT.

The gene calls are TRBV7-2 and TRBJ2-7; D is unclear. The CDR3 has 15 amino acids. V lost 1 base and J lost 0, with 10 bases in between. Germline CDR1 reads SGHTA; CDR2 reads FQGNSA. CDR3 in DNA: TGTGCCAGCAGCTTAGAGCACGGCGGCTCCTACGAGCAGTACTTC. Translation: CASSLEHGGSYEQYF. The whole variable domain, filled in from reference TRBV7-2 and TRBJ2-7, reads GAGVSQSPSNKVTEKGKDVELRCDPISGHTALYWYRQSLGQGLEFLIYFQGNSAPDKSGLPSDRFSAERTGGSVSTLTIQRTQQEDSAVYLCASSLEHGGSYEQYFGPGTRLTVT.